This T cell receptor (beta chain) was sequenced for a study of T cells expressing NK-cell markers. About the study: All TCR beta repertoires analysed originated from sorted CD3+CD56+NKG2C+, CD3+CD56+NKG2C- and CD3+CD56-NKG2C+ T cells.

Study results and caveats: Over 5 donors carried dominant NKG2C+ clonotypes that made up roughly 1.0-7.5% of their CD8+ T cells.

The CDR3 runs 14 residues. Germline values: CDR1 ENHRY, CDR2 SYGVKD. TCRdb re-called the 5' RACE reads; every CDR3 protein appears as one record, without DNA. The sample has fewer than 400,000 distinct CDR3 sequences; the top ten hold roughly 10%. Comment on this clonotype: The antigen is undetermined.

The V call is TRBV10-3, the J call TRBJ1-4. The source of this sequence is a woman aged 45-60 years in good health. Material for sequencing was blood T cells: a sorted CD56 or NKG2C T cell subset, CD4+ or CD8+ T cells, or bulk PBMC T cells (not recorded which). The CDR3 loop reads CAIGGGSTNEKLFF.